Listed below are T cell receptor beta chains from one sample, sequenced in a study of T cell changes during pregnancy in multiple sclerosis. Some clones are missing from TCRdb's copy, which holds only in-frame ones; the method was immunoSEQ multiplex PCR. This repertoire shows under 50,000 clones, 92% found once; its top ten account for around 6%. The sample consisted of CD8+ T cells from peripheral blood mononuclear cells, taken in the third trimester of pregnancy. The origin of the receptors is a female donor with multiple sclerosis, enrolled in a pregnancy study. Both conserved end residues are part of each CDR3. D genes are given only for firm matches. Size values are once, few and many counts, or a class for expanded clones, and some rows have none.

abundance	v_gene	j_gene	d_gene	CDR3aa	CDR3nt
.	TRBV19	TRBJ2-2	.	CASSIGLRGQITGELFF	TGTGCCAGTAGTATTGGACTCAGGGGACAAATCACCGGGGAGCTGTTTTTT
.	TRBV4-1	TRBJ2-7	TRBD1	CASSQPGQGSPYEQYF	TGCGCCAGCAGCCAACCCGGACAGGGGTCCCCTTACGAGCAGTACTTC
.	TRBV9	TRBJ2-7	TRBD2	CASSSGLAGGRDEQYF	TGTGCCAGCAGCTCGGGACTAGCGGGAGGAAGGGACGAGCAGTACTTC
.	TRBV6-1	TRBJ1-5	TRBD1	CASDRDLSNQPQHF	TGTGCCAGTGACAGGGACCTTAGCAATCAGCCCCAGCATTTT
once	TRBV7-8	TRBJ1-3	.	CASSPWGRGNTIYF	TGTGCCAGCAGCCCTTGGGGCCGTGGAAACACCATATATTTT
.	TRBV15	TRBJ2-1	TRBD2	CATSSAGEGDYNEQFF	TGTGCCACCAGTTCAGCGGGAGAGGGGGACTACAATGAGCAGTTCTTC
.	TRBV29-1	TRBJ1-2	.	CSVEDPRTESYGYTF	TGCAGCGTTGAAGATCCCCGGACAGAGAGCTATGGCTACACCTTC
.	TRBV4-2	TRBJ2-1	.	CASSPFGLSNEQFF	TGTGCCAGCAGCCCGTTTGGACTGAGCAATGAGCAGTTCTTC
.	TRBV4-1	TRBJ2-7	.	CASSHDPPGSYEQYF	TGCGCCAGCAGCCACGACCCTCCAGGGTCCTACGAGCAGTACTTC
.	TRBV4-1	TRBJ2-4	.	CASSHGGLVENIQYF	TGCGCCAGCAGCCACGGGGGACTTGTAGAAAACATTCAGTACTTC
.	TRBV6-6	TRBJ2-1	.	CASILNSGPAYNEQFF	TGTGCCAGCATCCTAAATAGCGGCCCGGCCTACAATGAGCAGTTCTTC
few	TRBV5-3	TRBJ1-1	.	CARSSIVSPRVDRNTEAFF	TGTGCCAGAAGCTCGATAGTCTCTCCGAGGGTCGATAGAAATACTGAAGCTTTCTTT
.	TRBV27	TRBJ1-2	.	CASSPEGSNYGYTF	TGTGCCAGCAGCCCCGAGGGAAGTAACTATGGCTACACCTTC
.	TRBV6-4	TRBJ2-3	TRBD2	CASSVSAGGEDTQYF	TGTGCCAGCAGTGTGTCTGCGGGAGGTGAAGATACGCAGTATTTT
.	TRBV5-6	TRBJ2-1	TRBD1	CASSPGTAYNEQFF	TGTGCCAGCAGCCCCGGGACAGCTTACAATGAGCAGTTCTTC
.	TRBV5-1	TRBJ2-5	.	CASSPIWAGVETQYF	TGCGCCAGCAGCCCGATCTGGGCCGGGGTAGAGACCCAGTACTTC
many	TRBV6-4	TRBJ2-2	.	CASSDSSDTGELFF	TGTGCCAGCAGTGACTCTAGCGACACCGGGGAGCTGTTTTTT
.	TRBV10-2	TRBJ1-2	TRBD1	CASSESRTGWNYGYTF	TGCGCCAGCAGTGAGTCTCGGACAGGTTGGAACTATGGCTACACCTTC
.	TRBV7-2	TRBJ2-1	TRBD2	CASNLDASGYNEQFF	TGTGCCAGCAACTTAGACGCTAGCGGATACAATGAGCAGTTCTTC
.	TRBV6-5	TRBJ1-2	.	CASSSGDGNYGYTF	TGTGCCAGCAGTTCAGGCGACGGAAACTATGGCTACACCTTC
.	TRBV9	TRBJ2-5	.	CASSALDPRTGDRETQYF	TGTGCCAGCAGCGCACTGGACCCGAGGACGGGGGATAGAGAGACCCAGTACTTC
.	TRBV27	TRBJ2-1	.	CASSSEGPYNEQFF	TGTGCCAGCAGTTCGGAGGGTCCCTACAATGAGCAGTTCTTC
.	TRBV19	TRBJ2-1	TRBD1	CASTPSGTGPNEQFF	TGTGCCAGTACCCCGTCCGGGACAGGGCCCAATGAGCAGTTCTTC
.	TRBV4-2	TRBJ2-3	TRBD1	CASSQAGTGPDTQYF	TGTGCCAGCAGCCAAGCCGGGACAGGGCCAGATACGCAGTATTTT
.	TRBV28	TRBJ2-1	.	CASSFLTGSPDNEQFF	TGTGCCAGCAGTTTCTTGACTGGATCTCCGGACAATGAGCAGTTCTTC
.	TRBV19	TRBJ2-1	.	CASSTTHNEQFF	TGTGCCAGTAGTACGACACACAATGAGCAGTTCTTC
few	TRBV7-3	TRBJ2-7	.	CASSYIRDSEQYF	TGTGCCAGCAGCTACATCCGGGACTCCGAGCAGTACTTC
.	TRBV4-3	TRBJ2-5	.	CASSPQITNIEEQYF	TGCGCCAGCAGCCCGCAGATCACCAATATTGAGGAGCAGTACTTC
.	TRBV6-4	TRBJ2-1	.	CASSDSRESYNEQFF	TGTGCCAGCAGTGACTCTAGAGAGAGTTACAATGAGCAGTTCTTC
.	TRBV7-9	TRBJ1-2	.	CASSSQGHGYTF	TGTGCCAGCAGCTCACAGGGTCATGGCTACACCTTC
few	TRBV7-9	TRBJ2-7	TRBD1	CASSSTTGTGVYEQYF	TGTGCCAGCAGCTCGACAACCGGGACAGGGGTCTACGAGCAGTACTTC
.	TRBV7-9	TRBJ1-2	.	CASRLQGGDGYTF	TGTGCCAGCAGACTTCAGGGTGGGGATGGCTACACCTTC
once	TRBV19	TRBJ2-7	TRBD2	CASSFTAGDYEQYF	TGTGCCAGTAGCTTTACGGCGGGAGACTACGAGCAGTACTTC
.	TRBV27	TRBJ1-2	.	CASSLTPLGYGYTF	TGTGCCAGCAGTCTGACTCCTCTGGGCTATGGCTACACCTTC
.	TRBV4-3	TRBJ1-5	.	CASSQDGPGGRNQPQHF	TGCGCCAGCAGCCAAGATGGGCCCGGGGGGAGGAATCAGCCCCAGCATTTT
.	TRBV7-9	TRBJ2-7	TRBD2	CASSLGAGAWNEQYF	TGTGCCAGCAGCTTAGGGGCGGGAGCGTGGAACGAGCAGTACTTC
.	TRBV5-6	TRBJ2-1	.	CASSLAGRVGEQFF	TGTGCCAGCAGCTTGGCTGGGCGGGTAGGCGAGCAGTTCTTC
.	TRBV11-2	TRBJ2-2	TRBD2	CASSSRLAANTGELFF	TGTGCCAGCAGCTCCCGACTAGCGGCGAACACCGGGGAGCTGTTTTTT
.	TRBV29-1	TRBJ2-3	TRBD2	CSVKGGGSTDTQYF	TGCAGCGTTAAGGGTGGCGGGAGTACAGATACGCAGTATTTT
few	TRBV25-1	TRBJ2-2	TRBD2	CASSNAGDTGELFF	TGTGCCAGCAGTAACGCGGGAGACACCGGGGAGCTGTTTTTT
.	TRBV19	TRBJ2-2	TRBD1	CASSTTGVGRFTGELFF	TGTGCCAGTAGTACGACAGGGGTAGGCAGGTTCACCGGGGAGCTGTTTTTT
.	TRBV13	TRBJ1-1	.	CASRYGSLDTEAFF	TGTGCCAGTCGATACGGGTCTCTGGACACTGAGGCTTTCTTT
.	TRBV28	TRBJ2-7	TRBD2	CASRGLAGFTYEQYF	TGTGCCAGCAGGGGACTAGCGGGATTTACCTACGAGCAGTACTTC
.	TRBV9	TRBJ2-2	TRBD1	CASTSPGQGATGELFF	TGTGCCAGCACCTCTCCGGGACAGGGGGCTACCGGGGAGCTGTTTTTT
.	TRBV15	TRBJ2-5	TRBD1	CATSRETGFGETQYF	TGTGCCACCAGCAGGGAGACAGGGTTTGGAGAGACCCAGTACTTC
.	TRBV11-2	TRBJ2-7	.	CASRSPGNSYEQYF	TGTGCCAGCAGAAGTCCAGGAAACTCCTACGAGCAGTACTTC
.	TRBV7-2	TRBJ2-7	.	CASTLDRSSYEQYF	TGTGCCAGCACCTTGGATCGGAGCAGCTACGAGCAGTACTTC
.	TRBV4-3	TRBJ2-1	TRBD2	CASSQGRLAGWNEQFF	TGCGCCAGCAGCCAAGGAAGACTAGCGGGATGGAATGAGCAGTTCTTC
.	TRBV9	TRBJ2-7	TRBD1	CASSVEGQGYEQYF	TGTGCCAGCAGCGTAGAGGGACAGGGATACGAGCAGTACTTC
.	TRBV6-4	TRBJ2-1	TRBD1	CASSNGTGGFNEQFF	TGTGCCAGCAGTAACGGGACAGGGGGTTTCAATGAGCAGTTCTTC
.	TRBV28	TRBJ2-2	TRBD2	CASSLGGREVGELFF	TGTGCCAGCAGTTTAGGCGGGAGAGAAGTCGGGGAGCTGTTTTTT
.	TRBV5-1	TRBJ2-1	.	CASSPVAREQFF	TGCGCCAGCAGCCCAGTTGCCCGTGAGCAGTTCTTC
.	TRBV29-1	TRBJ1-2	TRBD1	CSVGDRGGETNYGYTF	TGCAGCGTTGGCGACAGGGGTGGAGAAACTAACTATGGCTACACCTTC
.	TRBV7-2	TRBJ2-3	.	CASSRGTSTDTQYF	TGTGCCAGCAGCCGCGGGACTAGCACAGATACGCAGTATTTT
.	TRBV18	TRBJ2-1	TRBD2	CASSPQTSVGDEQFF	TGTGCCAGCTCACCACAGACTAGCGTCGGCGATGAGCAGTTCTTC
.	TRBV5-1	TRBJ2-1	.	CASSSDSNEQFF	TGCGCCAGCAGCTCAGACAGCAATGAGCAGTTCTTC
once	TRBV30	TRBJ2-1	TRBD1	CAWKKDRDNEQFF	TGTGCCTGGAAAAAGGACAGGGACAATGAGCAGTTCTTC